This T cell receptor beta chain appears in the sequencing data of a study of human T cells and chemical hapten exposure. As for time point: pre-sensitization, week 0. Treatment of the sample: therapeutic diphenylcyclopropenone sensitization with weekly scalp DPC. The study drew its donors from alopecia patients who were 18 to 70 years old and suitable for DPC. There are a few counts of this clonotype. Its specificity is not known. The study's findings and limits: PT1 expanded TCR counts correlated positively with patch test score.

The ends lost 7 bases at V and 5 bases at J; junction bases unmatched: 7. CDR1 MNHNS and CDR2 SASEGT come from the germline V gene. The CDR3 runs 14 residues. TCRdb itself ran the RACE reads through MiXCR, one entry per CDR3 protein. The repertoire holds 380,000 or so distinct CDR3 sequences, with about 5% as singletons. The genes are TRBV6-1 and TRBJ2-3; 9 nucleotides match TRBD1. The sequence came from a woman younger than 30 with alopecia areata. Some clones in this sample may be carry-over from other donors' samples. The sample in question was whole blood, obtained in connection with sensitization to the hapten diphenylcyclopropenone (DPC). CDR3 sequence (DNA): TGTGCCAGCACCACCGGGACAGGGTTAGATACGCAGTATTTT. It yields the protein CASTTGTGLDTQYF.